This T cell receptor beta chain was documented in a study of PD-L1 blockade in urothelial cancer. Study background: Patients started atezolizumab around 2014, 1,200 mg intravenously every 3 weeks. Analyses used blood from 3 weeks (second dose) and 6 weeks after treatment start. Counts from blood samples showed a median of roughly 130,000 T cells.

V gave up 4 bases and J gave up 5 bases; unmatched junction bases: 4. Germline values: CDR1 SGHRS, CDR2 YFSETQ. The CDR3 loop spans 14 amino acids. Sequenced by immunoSEQ multiplex PCR; TCRdb stores in-frame clones only, minus some. The sample has tens of thousands of clones, about 87% seen once. The chain combines TRBV5-1 with TRBJ1-5, with TRBD1 matching over 9 bases. This sequence originates from a man over 45 with urothelial cancer. Sequencing was performed on PBMCs, taken around atezolizumab (anti-PD-L1) treatment. CDR3 in DNA: TGCGCCAGCAGCGTGGGACAGGGTGATCAGCCCCAGCATTTT. It codes for CASSVGQGDQPQHF.